This T cell receptor (beta chain) emerged from a study of shared clonotypes between healthy human individuals. Germline values: CDR1 MRHNA, CDR2 SNTAGT. The CDR3 length is 14 residues. V shed 5 bases and J 0 bases; nucleotides not matched to a gene: 3. CD45RO-negative, CCR7-positively selected cells formed the naive CD8 fraction, excluding terminally differentiated effector memory CD45RA+ cells. The data were produced by immunoSEQ multiplex PCR, yet TCRdb's version contains in-frame clones alone and is incomplete. This table holds about 1.9 million clones, 93% found once. V is TRBV6-4 and J is TRBJ1-1; the match to TRBD1 covers 7 bases. The sample comprised naive CD8+ T cells from PBMCs. This clonotype originated in a man between 18 and 29 years old in good health. Some clones in this sample may be carry-over from other donors' samples. CDR3 bases: TGTGCCAGCAGTCCGGACAGGATGAACACTGAAGCTTTCTTT. Its protein is CASSPDRMNTEAFF.